This T cell receptor beta chain was sequenced during a study of blood T cell repertoires in COVID-19. Background on the study: The samples span acute and convalescent COVID-19 from the United States, Italy and Spain. Sources were T cells, B-cell-depleted T cells, or PBMCs; the material itself was cDNA or gDNA.

Using immunoSEQ multiplex PCR, the repertoire was profiled, and TCRdb retains in-frame clones only, with some absent. Found here are roughly 77,000 clones, about nine tenths of them singletons; the top ten hold 4.5% to 5.5%. CDR1 and CDR2 from the germline V gene are LGHDT and YNNKEL (reference sequence). The CDR3 covers 16 residues. V lost 1 base and J lost 0, with 10 bases in between. This chain uses TRBV3-1 (or the pseudogene TRBV3-2) with TRBJ2-4, with D hard to call. Specimen: peripheral blood. The TCR originated in a human donor in a cohort sampled during active COVID-19. The CDR3 DNA reads TGTGCCAGCAGCCAAGCTTGGCGGCTAGCCAAAAACATTCAGTACTTC. Its translation is CASSQAWRLAKNIQYF.